This T cell receptor (beta chain) was sequenced for a study of cytomegalovirus exposure and HLA in healthy donors. 13 Jbeta primers and 60 Vbeta primers were used for the PCR. Assay: immunoSEQ multiplex PCR; the TCRdb copy retains only in-frame clones and omits some. The sample holds about 120,000 clones, roughly four fifths seen once. V trimming: 5 bases; J trimming: 3 bases; junction bases outside the gene matches: 10. The CDR3 covers 15 residues. Per the germline V gene, CDR1 is MNHEY and CDR2 is SVGAGI. Material for sequencing was PBMCs. This TCR came from a man in his forties or fifties in good health and CMV-seronegative. The genes are TRBV6-5 and TRBJ2-7, with 7 nucleotides matching TRBD2. The CDR3 loop is CASSGTGGGDYEQYF. The CDR3 nucleotides are TGTGCCAGCAGTGGGACCGGGGGAGGGGACTACGAGCAGTACTTC.